What follows is one TCR beta chain and its context. A second PCR, run for roughly 7 to 12 cycles, used a sample-barcoded 5' primer plus a J-beta primer mix. TCRdb fed the 5' RACE reads into MiXCR, producing one record per CDR3 protein. The repertoire includes roughly 1,100,000 distinct CDR3 sequences, approximately 25% of them detected once, and 0.65% to 0.75% sits in the top ten. The data derive from a study of blood T cells in healthy people across ages. The CDR3 consists of 13 residues. Trimming took 7 bases from V and 3 from J, leaving 13 bases between them. The same sample was also used in a study of T cells of mothers and their children.

This TCR derives from a girl between 2 and 10 years old in good health. Sequenced material: blood. The chain links TRBV12-3 or TRBV12-4 to TRBJ2-7; D might be TRBD1 (6 bases). Here the CDR3 reads CASKQGWGYEQYF. The CDR3 DNA reads TGTGCCAGCAAACAGGGTTGGGGCTACGAGCAGTACTTC.